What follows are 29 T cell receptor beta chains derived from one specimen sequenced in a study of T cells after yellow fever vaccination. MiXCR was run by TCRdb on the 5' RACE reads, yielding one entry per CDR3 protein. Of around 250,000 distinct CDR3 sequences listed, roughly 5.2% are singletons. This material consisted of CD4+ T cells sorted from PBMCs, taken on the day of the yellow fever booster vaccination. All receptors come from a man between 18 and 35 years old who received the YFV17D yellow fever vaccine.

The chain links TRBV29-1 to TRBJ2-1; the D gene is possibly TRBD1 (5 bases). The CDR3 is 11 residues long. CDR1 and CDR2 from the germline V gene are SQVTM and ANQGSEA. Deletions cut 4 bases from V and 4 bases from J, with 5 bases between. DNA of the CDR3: TGCAGCGTTGGACAGTACAATGAGCAGTTCTTC. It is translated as CSVGQYNEQFF.

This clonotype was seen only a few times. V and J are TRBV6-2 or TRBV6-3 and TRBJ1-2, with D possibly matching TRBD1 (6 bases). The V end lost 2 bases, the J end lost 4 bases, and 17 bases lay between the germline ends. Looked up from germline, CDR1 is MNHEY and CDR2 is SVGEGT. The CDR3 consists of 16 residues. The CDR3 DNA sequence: TGTGCCAGCAGTTACGATCCGGGACACCAAATCTATGGCTACACCTTC. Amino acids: CASSYDPGHQIYGYTF.

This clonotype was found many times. The CDR3 sequence is CASSPPSAGPFKNIQYF. The CDR3 nucleotides are TGTGCCAGCTCACCACCTTCGGCAGGGCCCTTCAAAAACATTCAGTACTTC. The chain couples TRBV18 to TRBJ2-4; D perhaps matches TRBD1 (5 bases). CDR3 length: 17 amino acids. Germline lookup yields CDR1 KGHSH and CDR2 LQKENI. Trimming pared 0 bases from V and 3 bases from J, leaving 15 bases between.

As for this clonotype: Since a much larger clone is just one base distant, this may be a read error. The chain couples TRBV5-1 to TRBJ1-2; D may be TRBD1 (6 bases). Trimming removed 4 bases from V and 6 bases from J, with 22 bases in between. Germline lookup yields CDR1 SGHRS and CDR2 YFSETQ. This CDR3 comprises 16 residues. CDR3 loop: CASSLRTGSGDNGYTF. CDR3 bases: TGCGCCAGCAGCCTCCGTACCGGGTCAGGGGACAATGGCTACACCTTC.

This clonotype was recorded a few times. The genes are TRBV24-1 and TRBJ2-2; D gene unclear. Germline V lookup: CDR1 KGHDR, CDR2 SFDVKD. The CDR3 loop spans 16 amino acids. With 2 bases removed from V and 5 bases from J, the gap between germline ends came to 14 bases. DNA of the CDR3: TGTGCCACCAGTGATTATGGGGTGGAATGGACCGGGGAGCTGTTTTTT. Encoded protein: CATSDYGVEWTGELFF.

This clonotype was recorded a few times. Written as DNA, the CDR3 is TGCAGTGCTAGAGATGAAGGGACAGGGCTATATACGCAGTATTTT. Translated: CSARDEGTGLYTQYF. The chain links TRBV20-1 to TRBJ2-3; 9 nucleotides align to TRBD1. CDR1 is DFQATT and CDR2 is SNEGSKA in the germline V gene (reference sequence). CDR3 length: 15 amino acids. The junction had 8 bases not matched to a gene; V was cut back by 0 bases and J by 7 bases.

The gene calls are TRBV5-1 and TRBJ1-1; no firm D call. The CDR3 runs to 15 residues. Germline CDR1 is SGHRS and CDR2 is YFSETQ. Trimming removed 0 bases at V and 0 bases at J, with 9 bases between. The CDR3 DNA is TGCGCCAGCAGCTTGGGAACGACCATGAACACTGAAGCTTTCTTT. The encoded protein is CASSLGTTMNTEAFF.

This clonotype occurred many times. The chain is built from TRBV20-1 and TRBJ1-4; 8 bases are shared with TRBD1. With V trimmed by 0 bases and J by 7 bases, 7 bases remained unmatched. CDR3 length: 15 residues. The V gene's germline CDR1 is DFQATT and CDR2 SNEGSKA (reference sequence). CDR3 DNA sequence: TGCAGTGCTAGAGATCCCAAGCAGGGGGCTGAAAAACTGTTTTTT. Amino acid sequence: CSARDPKQGAEKLFF.

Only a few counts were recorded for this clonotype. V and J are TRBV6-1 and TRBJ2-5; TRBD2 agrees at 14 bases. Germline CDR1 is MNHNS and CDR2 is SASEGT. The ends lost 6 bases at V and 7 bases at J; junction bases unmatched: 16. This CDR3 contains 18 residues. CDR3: CASRAGTSGGRGFGTQYF. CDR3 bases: TGTGCCAGCAGAGCTGGGACTAGCGGGGGCCGGGGGTTCGGGACCCAGTACTTC.

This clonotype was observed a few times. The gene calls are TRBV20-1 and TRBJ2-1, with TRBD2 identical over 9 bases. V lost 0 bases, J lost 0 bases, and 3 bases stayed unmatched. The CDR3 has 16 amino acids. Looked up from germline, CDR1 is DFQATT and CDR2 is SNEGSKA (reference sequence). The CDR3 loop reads CSARDLSGSSYNEQFF. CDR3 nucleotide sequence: TGCAGTGCTAGAGACCTTAGCGGGAGCTCCTACAATGAGCAGTTCTTC.

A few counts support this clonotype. DNA of the CDR3: TGTGCCAGCAGTGTCTCGACAGGGAAGAATTCACCCCTCCACTTT. Its translation is CASSVSTGKNSPLHF. This chain joins TRBV6-5 and TRBJ1-6, with 7 bases fitting TRBD1. Unmatched junction bases numbered 8, after V lost 5 bases and J lost 7 bases. The CDR3 loop spans 15 amino acids. Germline values: CDR1 MNHEY, CDR2 SVGAGI.

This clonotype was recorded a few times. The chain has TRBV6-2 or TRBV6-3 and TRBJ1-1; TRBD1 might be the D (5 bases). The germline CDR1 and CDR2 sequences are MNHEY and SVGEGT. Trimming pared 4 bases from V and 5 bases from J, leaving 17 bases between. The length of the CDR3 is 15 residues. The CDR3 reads CASSSAGLGWTEAFF. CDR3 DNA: TGTGCCAGCAGTTCCGCAGGGCTGGGATGGACTGAAGCTTTCTTT.

This CDR3 is CSAQRYSNQPQHF. In DNA form, the CDR3 reads TGCAGTGCACAACGATATAGCAATCAGCCCCAGCATTTT. The chain recombines TRBV20-1 with TRBJ1-5; no reliable D call. The CDR3 loop spans 13 amino acids. Germline CDR1 is DFQATT and CDR2 is SNEGSKA (reference sequence). V lost 6 bases to trimming and J lost 0 bases, with 9 bases between them.

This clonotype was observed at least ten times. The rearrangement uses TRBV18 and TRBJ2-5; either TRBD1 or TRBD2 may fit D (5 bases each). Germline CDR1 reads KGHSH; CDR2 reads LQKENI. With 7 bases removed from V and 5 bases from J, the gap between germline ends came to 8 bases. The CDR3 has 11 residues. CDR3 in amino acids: CASYEGETQYF. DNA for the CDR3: TGTGCCAGCTACGAGGGGGAGACCCAGTACTTC.

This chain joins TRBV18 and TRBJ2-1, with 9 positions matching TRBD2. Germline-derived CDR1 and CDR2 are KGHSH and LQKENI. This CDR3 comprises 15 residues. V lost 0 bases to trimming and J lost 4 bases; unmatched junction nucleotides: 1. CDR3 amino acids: CASSPPSGGYNEQFF. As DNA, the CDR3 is TGTGCCAGCTCACCACCTAGCGGGGGTTACAATGAGCAGTTCTTC.

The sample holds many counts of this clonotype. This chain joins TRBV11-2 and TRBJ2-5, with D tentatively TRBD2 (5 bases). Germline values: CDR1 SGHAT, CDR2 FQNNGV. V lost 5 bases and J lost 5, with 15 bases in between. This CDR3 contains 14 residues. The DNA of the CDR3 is TGTGCCAGCAGCCTAGGAAGCGGTGGGGAGACCCAGTACTTC. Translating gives CASSLGSGGETQYF. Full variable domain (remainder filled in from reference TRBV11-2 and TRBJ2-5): EAGVAQSPRYKIIEKRQSVAFWCNPISGHATLYWYQQILGQGPKLLIQFQNNGVVDDSQLPKDRFSAERLKGVDSTLKIQPAKLEDSAVYLCASSLGSGGETQYFGPGTRLLVL.

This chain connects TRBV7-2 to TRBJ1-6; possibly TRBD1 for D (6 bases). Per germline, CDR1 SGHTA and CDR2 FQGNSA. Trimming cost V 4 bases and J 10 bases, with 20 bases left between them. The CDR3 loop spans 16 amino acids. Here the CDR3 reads CASSSSPGGRYSPLHF. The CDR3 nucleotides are TGTGCCAGCAGCTCATCCCCCGGGGGCAGATACTCACCCCTCCACTTT.

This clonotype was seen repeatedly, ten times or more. CDR3 loop: CASSQEWPYEAFF. The CDR3 DNA follows: TGCGCCAGCAGCCAAGAATGGCCTTATGAAGCTTTCTTT. The chain couples TRBV4-3 to TRBJ1-1, with D hard to call. The length of the CDR3 is 13 residues. Germline V lookup: CDR1 LGHNA, CDR2 YSLEER. The ends were cut back, 0 bases at V and 7 bases at J, with 9 bases in the middle.

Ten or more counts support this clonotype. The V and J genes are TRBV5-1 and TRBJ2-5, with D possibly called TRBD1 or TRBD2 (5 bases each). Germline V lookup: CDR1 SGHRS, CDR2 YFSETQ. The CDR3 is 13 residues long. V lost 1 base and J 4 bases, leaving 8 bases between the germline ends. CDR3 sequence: CASSLYGTETQYF. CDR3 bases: TGCGCCAGCAGCTTGTACGGGACAGAGACCCAGTACTTC. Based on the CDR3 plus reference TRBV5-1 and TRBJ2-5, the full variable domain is KAGVTQTPRYLIKTRGQQVTLSCSPISGHRSVSWYQQTPGQGLQFLFEYFSETQRNKGNFPGRFSGRQFSNSRSEMNVSTLELGDSALYLCASSLYGTETQYFGPGTRLLVL.

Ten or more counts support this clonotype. The CDR3 region is CATSYSLGLGQGSNEQFF. The CDR3 region has the DNA TGTGCCACCAGCTACTCCCTGGGTCTGGGACAGGGATCCAATGAGCAGTTCTTC. This chain joins TRBV24-1 and TRBJ2-1; TRBD1 aligns across 9 bases. Germline assignment: CDR1 KGHDR and CDR2 SFDVKD. This CDR3 contains 18 residues. Trimming removed 7 bases from V and 6 bases from J; junction bases left unmatched: 18.

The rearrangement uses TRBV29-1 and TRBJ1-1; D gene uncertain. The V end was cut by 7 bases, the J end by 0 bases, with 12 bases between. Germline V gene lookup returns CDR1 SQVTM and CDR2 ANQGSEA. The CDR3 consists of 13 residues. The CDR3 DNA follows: TGCAGCGCCGTCGGGTTCATGAACACTGAAGCTTTCTTT. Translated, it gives CSAVGFMNTEAFF.

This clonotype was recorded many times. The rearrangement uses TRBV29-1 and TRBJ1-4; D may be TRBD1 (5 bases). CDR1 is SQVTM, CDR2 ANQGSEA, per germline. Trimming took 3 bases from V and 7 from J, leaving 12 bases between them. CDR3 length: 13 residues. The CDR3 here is CSVEGHQREKLFF. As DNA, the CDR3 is TGCAGCGTTGAGGGGCATCAACGTGAAAAACTGTTTTTT.

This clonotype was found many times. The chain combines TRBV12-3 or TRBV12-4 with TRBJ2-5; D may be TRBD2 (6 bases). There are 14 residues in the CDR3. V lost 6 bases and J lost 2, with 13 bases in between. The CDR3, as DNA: TGTGCCAGCAGAATCCGGGACTTACAAGAGACCCAGTACTTC. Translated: CASRIRDLQETQYF.

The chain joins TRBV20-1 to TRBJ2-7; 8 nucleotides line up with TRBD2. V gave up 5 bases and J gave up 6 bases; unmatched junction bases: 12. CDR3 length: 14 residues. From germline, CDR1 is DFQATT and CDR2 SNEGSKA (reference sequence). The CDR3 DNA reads TGCAGTGCTGGGGGAGCGGGGGCGAAATCCGAGCAGTACTTC. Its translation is CSAGGAGAKSEQYF.

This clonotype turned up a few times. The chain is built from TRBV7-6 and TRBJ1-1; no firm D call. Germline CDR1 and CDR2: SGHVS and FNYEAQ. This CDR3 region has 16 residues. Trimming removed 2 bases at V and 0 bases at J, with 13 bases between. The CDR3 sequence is CASSLNARTMNTEAFF. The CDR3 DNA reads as TGTGCCAGCAGCTTAAATGCCAGAACCATGAACACTGAAGCTTTCTTT. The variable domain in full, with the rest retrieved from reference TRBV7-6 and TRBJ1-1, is GAGVSQSPRYKVTKRGQDVALRCDPISGHVSLYWYRQALGQGPEFLTYFNYEAQQDKSGLPNDRFSAERPEGSISTLTIQRTEQRDSAMYRCASSLNARTMNTEAFFGQGTRLTVV.

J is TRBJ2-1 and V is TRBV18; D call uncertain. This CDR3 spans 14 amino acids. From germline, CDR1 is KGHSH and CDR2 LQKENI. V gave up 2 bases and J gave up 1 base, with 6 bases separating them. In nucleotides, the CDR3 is TGTGCCAGCTCACCAACAACGTCCTACAATGAGCAGTTCTTC. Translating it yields CASSPTTSYNEQFF.

CDR3 nucleotides: TGTGCCACCAGTGACCCGGGACAGAGGTCCTACAATGAGCAGTTCTTC. This translates into CATSDPGQRSYNEQFF. The rearrangement links TRBV24-1 to TRBJ2-1, with 7 bases matching TRBD1. CDR1 and CDR2 (germline): KGHDR, SFDVKD. V was pared by 4 bases and J by 1 base, with 6 bases of the junction left unmatched. This CDR3 contains 16 residues.

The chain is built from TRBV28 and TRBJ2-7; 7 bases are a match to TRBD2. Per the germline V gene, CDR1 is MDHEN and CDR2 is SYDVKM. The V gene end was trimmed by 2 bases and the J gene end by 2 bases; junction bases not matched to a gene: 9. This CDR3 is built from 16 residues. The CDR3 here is CASSLEGGGGTYEQYV. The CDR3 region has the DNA TGTGCCAGCAGTTTAGAAGGCGGCGGGGGAACCTACGAGCAGTACGTC.

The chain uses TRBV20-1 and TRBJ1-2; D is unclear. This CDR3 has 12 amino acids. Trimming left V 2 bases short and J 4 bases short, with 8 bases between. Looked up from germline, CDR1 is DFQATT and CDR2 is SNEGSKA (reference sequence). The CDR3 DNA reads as TGCAGTGCTAGATACGGTAGCTATGGCTACACCTTC. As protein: CSARYGSYGYTF.